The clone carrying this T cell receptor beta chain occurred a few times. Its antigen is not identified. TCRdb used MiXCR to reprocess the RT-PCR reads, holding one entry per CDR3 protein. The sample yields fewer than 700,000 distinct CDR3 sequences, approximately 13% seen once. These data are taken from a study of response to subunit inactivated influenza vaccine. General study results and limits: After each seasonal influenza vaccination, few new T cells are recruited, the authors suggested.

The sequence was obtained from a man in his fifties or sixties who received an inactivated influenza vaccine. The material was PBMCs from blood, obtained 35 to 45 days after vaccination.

The CDR3 region has the DNA TGTGCCAGCAGCCAAGAGACGACGAGGGGGTATGGCTACACCTTC. As protein: CASSQETTRGYGYTF. This sequence joins TRBV4-2 and TRBJ1-2, with a possible D match to TRBD1 (6 bases). From germline, CDR1 is LGHNA and CDR2 YNFKEQ. This CDR3 has 15 residues. Trimming took 0 bases from V and 5 from J, leaving 13 bases between them.